These 5 T cell receptor beta chains originate from one sample sequenced in a study of beta chain features in type 1 diabetes. Expressed TCRB transcripts were sequenced because the isolated RNA had all been reverse transcribed beforehand. This table comes from immunoSEQ multiplex PCR, and its TCRdb copy is limited to in-frame clones, with some not included. In the table there are almost 250,000 clones, around 14% of which are singletons. Sequenced material: naive CD4+ T cells from blood. Receptors were obtained from a woman aged 40 to 50 in good health.

This clone was found a few times. The V call is TRBV2, the J call TRBJ1-6; D gene ambiguous. The length of the CDR3 is 13 residues. The V gene lost 3 bases and the J gene lost 12 bases, with 12 bases spanning the gap. Germline CDR1 is SNHLY and CDR2 is FYNNEI. The CDR3 DNA follows: TGTGCCAGCAGTGATTACACGGCGGGACCCCTCCACTTT. It specifies CASSDYTAGPLHF.

The chain combines TRBV7-8 with TRBJ2-3, with TRBD1 matching 7 bases. CDR1 is SGHVS, CDR2 FQNEAQ, per germline. CDR3 length: 15 amino acids. Germline trimming cut 5 bases from V and 1 base from J; bases unmatched to any gene: 6. The CDR3 loop reads CASSPRTGRTDTQYF. Here the CDR3 DNA reads TGTGCCAGCAGCCCTCGGACAGGTCGCACAGATACGCAGTATTTT. Full variable domain (missing parts from reference TRBV7-8 and TRBJ2-3): GAGVSQSPRYKVAKRGQDVALRCDPISGHVSLFWYQQALGQGPEFLTYFQNEAQLDKSGLPSDRFFAERPEGSVSTLKIQRTQQEDSAVYLCASSPRTGRTDTQYFGPGTRLTVL.

This sequence joins TRBV7-9 and TRBJ2-5; weak D call: TRBD2 (6 bases). This CDR3 has 13 amino acids. Looked up from germline, CDR1 is SEHNR and CDR2 is FQNEAQ (reference sequence). V was pared by 5 bases and J by 5 bases, with 12 bases between. This CDR3 is CASSTTAGETQYF. The CDR3 DNA follows: TGTGCCAGCAGCACGACAGCGGGTGAGACCCAGTACTTC. Supplemented by reference TRBV7-9 and TRBJ2-5, the full variable domain reads DTGVSQNPRHKITKRGQNVTFRCDPISEHNRLYWYRQTLGQGPEFLTYFQNEAQLEKSRLLSDRFSAERPKGSFSTLEIQRTEQGDSAMYLCASSTTAGETQYFGPGTRLLVL.

This clone turned up a few times. V usage is TRBV4-3 and J usage is TRBJ2-5, with TRBD2 matching 14 bases. V shed 0 bases, J shed 5 bases, and the junction held 11 bases outside the gene matches. This CDR3 comprises 19 residues. CDR1 and CDR2 (germline): LGHNA, YSLEER. The CDR3 sequence is CASSQDQTRLAGGRETQYF. The CDR3 DNA reads as TGCGCCAGCAGCCAAGATCAGACCCGACTAGCGGGGGGGCGGGAGACCCAGTACTTC.

This clone was found a few times. The genes are TRBV19 and TRBJ1-2, with D tentatively TRBD1 (6 bases). Per germline, CDR1 LNHDA and CDR2 SQIVND (reference sequence). With 6 bases removed from V and 4 bases from J, the gap between germline ends came to 12 bases. The CDR3 has 13 amino acids. CDR3 residues: CASRIDRSYGYTF. The CDR3 DNA sequence: TGTGCCAGTAGGATTGACAGGAGCTATGGCTACACCTTC.